This T cell receptor beta chain was identified in a study of patients and donors after allogeneic stem cell transplantation. The CDR3 covers 15 residues. Germline V gene sequence: CDR1 SGHTA, CDR2 FQGNSA. The germline V and J ends were trimmed by 1 base and 9 bases, with 18 bases remaining between them. TCRdb ran MiXCR on the RT-PCR reads and lists one entry per CDR3 protein. Of about 200,000 distinct CDR3 sequences in the sample, 41% were seen once. The chain has TRBV7-2 and TRBJ1-2; weak D call: TRBD1 (6 bases). The sequence was obtained from a human donor who was either an allogeneic HSCT recipient or a stem cell or donor lymphocyte infusion donor (not recorded which). It is not recorded whose cells these are; they may come from a transplant donor. Sequencing input: blood, either unsorted or a sorted T cell fraction (not recorded which). The CDR3 protein is CASSLVSGTNVRYTF. CDR3 nucleotide sequence: TGTGCCAGCAGCTTAGTGTCCGGGACAAACGTTCGCTACACCTTC.